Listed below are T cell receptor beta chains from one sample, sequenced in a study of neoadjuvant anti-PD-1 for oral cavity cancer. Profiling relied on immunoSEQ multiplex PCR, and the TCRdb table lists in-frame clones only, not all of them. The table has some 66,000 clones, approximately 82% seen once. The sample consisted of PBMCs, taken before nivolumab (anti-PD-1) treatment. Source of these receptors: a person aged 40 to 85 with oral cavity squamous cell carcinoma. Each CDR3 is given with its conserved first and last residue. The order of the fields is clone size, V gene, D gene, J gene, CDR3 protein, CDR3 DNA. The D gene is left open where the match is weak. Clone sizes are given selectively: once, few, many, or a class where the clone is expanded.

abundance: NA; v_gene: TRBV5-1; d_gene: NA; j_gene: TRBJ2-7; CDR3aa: CASRAGVAYEQYF; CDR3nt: TGCGCCAGCAGGGCAGGGGTCGCCTACGAGCAGTACTTC
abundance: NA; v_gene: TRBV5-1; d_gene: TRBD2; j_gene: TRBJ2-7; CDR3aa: CASRPALAGGREQYF; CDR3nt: TGCGCCAGCAGACCCGCTTTAGCGGGGGGGCGCGAGCAGTACTTC
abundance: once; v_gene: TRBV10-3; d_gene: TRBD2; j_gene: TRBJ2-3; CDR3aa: CATRLAASTDTQYF; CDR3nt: TGTGCCACCCGACTAGCCGCTAGCACAGATACGCAGTATTTT
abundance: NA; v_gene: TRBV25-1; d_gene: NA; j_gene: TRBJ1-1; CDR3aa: CASSAQGNTEAFF; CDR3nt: TGTGCCAGCAGTGCACAGGGGAACACTGAAGCTTTCTTT
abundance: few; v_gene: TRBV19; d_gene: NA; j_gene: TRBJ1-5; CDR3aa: CASREGSRPQHF; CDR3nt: TGTGCCAGTAGGGAGGGGTCACGGCCCCAGCATTTT
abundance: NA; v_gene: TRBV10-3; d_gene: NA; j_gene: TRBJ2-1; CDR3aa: CAISPVVEGYNEQFF; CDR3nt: TGTGCCATCAGCCCAGTAGTCGAGGGCTACAATGAGCAGTTCTTC
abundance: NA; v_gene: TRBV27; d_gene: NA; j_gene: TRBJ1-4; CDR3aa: CASSFSIRTNNEKLFF; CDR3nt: TGTGCCAGCAGTTTCTCGATACGGACCAATAATGAAAAACTGTTTTTT
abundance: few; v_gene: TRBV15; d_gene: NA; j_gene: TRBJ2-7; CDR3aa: CATSRGRGGYEQYF; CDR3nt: TGTGCCACCAGCAGAGGTCGGGGAGGCTACGAGCAGTACTTC
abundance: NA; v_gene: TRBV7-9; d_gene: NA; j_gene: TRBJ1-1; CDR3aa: CASSPRAAGHTEAFF; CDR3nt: TGTGCCAGCAGCCCGCGGGCCGCAGGTCACACTGAAGCTTTCTTT
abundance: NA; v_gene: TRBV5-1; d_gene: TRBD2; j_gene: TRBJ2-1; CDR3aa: CASSPGTSGTNEQFF; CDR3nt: TGCGCCAGCAGCCCGGGGACTAGCGGAACCAATGAGCAGTTCTTC
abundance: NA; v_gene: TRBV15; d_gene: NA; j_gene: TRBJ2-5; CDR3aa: CATSRGGQGQTQYF; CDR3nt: TGTGCCACCAGCAGAGGCGGACAAGGGCAGACCCAGTACTTC
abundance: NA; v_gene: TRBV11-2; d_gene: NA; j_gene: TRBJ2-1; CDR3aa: CASSFRGDRSYNEQFF; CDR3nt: TGTGCCAGCAGCTTTCGGGGGGACAGGTCCTACAATGAGCAGTTCTTC
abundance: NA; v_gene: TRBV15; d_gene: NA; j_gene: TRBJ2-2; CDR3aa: CATSRGGNTGELFF; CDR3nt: TGTGCCACCAGCAGAGGAGGCAACACCGGGGAGCTGTTTTTT
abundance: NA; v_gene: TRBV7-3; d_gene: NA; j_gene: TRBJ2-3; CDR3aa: CASSKAGSTDTQYF; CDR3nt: TGTGCCAGCAGCAAAGCAGGTAGCACAGATACGCAGTATTTT
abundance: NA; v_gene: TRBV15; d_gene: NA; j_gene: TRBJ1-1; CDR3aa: CATSRGRANTEAFF; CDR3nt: TGTGCCACCAGCAGGGGGAGGGCTAACACTGAAGCTTTCTTT
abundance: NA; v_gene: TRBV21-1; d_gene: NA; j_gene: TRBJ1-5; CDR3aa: CASNSLDRISNQPQHF; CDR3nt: TGTGCCAGCAACTCATTGGACAGAATTAGCAATCAGCCCCAGCATTTT
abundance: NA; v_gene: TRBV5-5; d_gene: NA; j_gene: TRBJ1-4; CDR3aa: CASSPGGGTNEKLFF; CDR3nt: TGTGCCAGCAGCCCGGGCGGGGGGACTAATGAAAAACTGTTTTTT
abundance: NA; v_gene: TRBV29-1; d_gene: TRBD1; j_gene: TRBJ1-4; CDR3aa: CSVTLGQGDEKLFF; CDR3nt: TGCAGCGTTACCCTAGGACAGGGGGATGAAAAACTGTTTTTT
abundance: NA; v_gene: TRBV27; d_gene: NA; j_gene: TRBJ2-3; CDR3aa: CASSHTLATDTQYF; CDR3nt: TGTGCCAGCAGTCACACTCTAGCAACAGATACGCAGTATTTT
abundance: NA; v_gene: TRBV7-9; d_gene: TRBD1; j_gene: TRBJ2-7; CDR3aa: CASTPYPQGAYEQYF; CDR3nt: TGTGCCAGCACTCCGTATCCTCAGGGGGCCTACGAGCAGTACTTC
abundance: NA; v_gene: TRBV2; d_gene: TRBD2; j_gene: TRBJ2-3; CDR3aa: CASAIGLAILGYF; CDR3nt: TGTGCCAGCGCTATCGGACTAGCGATCCTAGGGTATTTT
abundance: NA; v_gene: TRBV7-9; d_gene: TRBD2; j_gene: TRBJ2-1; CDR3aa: CASSRGTSRTGEQFF; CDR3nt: TGTGCCAGCAGCCGAGGGACTAGCCGGACGGGGGAGCAGTTCTTC
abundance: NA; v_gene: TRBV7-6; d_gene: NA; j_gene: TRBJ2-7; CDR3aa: CASSPAGLEEQYF; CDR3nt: TGTGCCAGCAGCCCGGCAGGGCTCGAGGAGCAGTACTTC
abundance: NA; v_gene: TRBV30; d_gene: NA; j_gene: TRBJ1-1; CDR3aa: CAWSVGRGVGTEAFF; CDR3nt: TGTGCCTGGAGTGTGGGTAGGGGTGTGGGCACTGAAGCTTTCTTT
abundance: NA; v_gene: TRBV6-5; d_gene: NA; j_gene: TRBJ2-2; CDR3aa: CASSYGGLDTGELFF; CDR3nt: TGTGCCAGCAGTTACGGGGGTTTGGACACCGGGGAGCTGTTTTTT
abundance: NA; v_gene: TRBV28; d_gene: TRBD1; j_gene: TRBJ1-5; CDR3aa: CASSETGGLPSNQPQHF; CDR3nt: TGTGCCAGCAGTGAAACAGGGGGCCTTCCTAGCAATCAGCCCCAGCATTTT
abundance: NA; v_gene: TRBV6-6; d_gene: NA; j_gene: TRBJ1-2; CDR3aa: CASSYVQGGNYGYTF; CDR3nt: TGTGCCAGCAGTTACGTCCAGGGCGGCAACTATGGCTACACCTTC
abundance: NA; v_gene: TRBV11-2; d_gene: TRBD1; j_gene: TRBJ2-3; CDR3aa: CASSADRADTQYF; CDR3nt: TGTGCCAGCAGCGCCGACAGGGCAGATACGCAGTATTTT
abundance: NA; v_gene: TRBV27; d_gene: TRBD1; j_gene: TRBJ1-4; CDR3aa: CASSLVQGSNEKLFF; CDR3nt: TGTGCCAGCAGTTTGGTACAGGGGTCGAATGAAAAACTGTTTTTT
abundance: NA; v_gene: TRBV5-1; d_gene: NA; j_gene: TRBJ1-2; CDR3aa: CASSLVEGLGYTF; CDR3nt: TGCGCCAGCAGCTTGGTAGAGGGGCTTGGCTACACCTTC
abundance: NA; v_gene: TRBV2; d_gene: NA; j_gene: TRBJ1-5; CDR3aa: CASSLANVNQPQHF; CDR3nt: TGTGCCAGCTCGCTGGCGAACGTAAATCAGCCCCAGCATTTT
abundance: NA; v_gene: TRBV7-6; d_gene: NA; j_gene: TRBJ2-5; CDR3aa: CASSLDWGETQYF; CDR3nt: TGTGCCAGCAGCTTAGATTGGGGAGAGACCCAGTACTTC
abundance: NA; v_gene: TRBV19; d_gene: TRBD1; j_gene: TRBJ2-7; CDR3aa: CASSIRGTGTTYEQYF; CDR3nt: TGTGCCAGTAGTATACGAGGGACAGGGACTACCTACGAGCAGTACTTC
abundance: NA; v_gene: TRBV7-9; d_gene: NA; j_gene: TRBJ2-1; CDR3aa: CASSSRFQRLTYNEQFF; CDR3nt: TGTGCCAGCAGCTCCCGCTTCCAGCGGTTGACCTACAATGAGCAGTTCTTC
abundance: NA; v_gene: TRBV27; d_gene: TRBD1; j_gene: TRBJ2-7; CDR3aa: CASRGTANYEQYF; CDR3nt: TGTGCCAGCAGAGGGACAGCCAACTACGAGCAGTACTTC
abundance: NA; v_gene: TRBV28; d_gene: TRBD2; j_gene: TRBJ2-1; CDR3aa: CASSYGREAYNEQFF; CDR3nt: TGTGCCAGCAGTTACGGGCGGGAGGCATACAATGAGCAGTTCTTC
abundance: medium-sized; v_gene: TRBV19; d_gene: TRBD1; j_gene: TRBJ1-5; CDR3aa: CASSRTGVQPQHF; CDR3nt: TGTGCCAGTAGTAGGACAGGGGTTCAGCCCCAGCATTTT
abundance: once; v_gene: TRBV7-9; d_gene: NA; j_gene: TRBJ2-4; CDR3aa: CASRKQGAKNIQYF; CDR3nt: TGTGCCAGCAGGAAACAGGGAGCCAAAAACATTCAGTACTTC
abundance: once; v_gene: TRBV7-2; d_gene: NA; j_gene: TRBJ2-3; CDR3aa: CASSRSRDTQYF; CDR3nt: TGTGCCAGCAGTCGGAGCCGAGATACGCAGTATTTT
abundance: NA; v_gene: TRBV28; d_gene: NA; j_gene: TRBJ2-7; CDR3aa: CASSGEDRLSSYEQYF; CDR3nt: TGTGCCAGCAGCGGGGAGGACAGGCTTAGCTCCTACGAGCAGTACTTC
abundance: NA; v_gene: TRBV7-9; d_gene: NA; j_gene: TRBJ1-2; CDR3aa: CASSLGDRRVYGYTF; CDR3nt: TGTGCCAGCAGCTTAGGGGACCGAAGAGTCTATGGCTACACCTTC
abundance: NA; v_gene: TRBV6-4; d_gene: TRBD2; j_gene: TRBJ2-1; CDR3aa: CASSDSRGGGSWEEQFF; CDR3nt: TGTGCCAGCAGTGACTCGAGAGGCGGGGGGTCGTGGGAGGAGCAGTTCTTC
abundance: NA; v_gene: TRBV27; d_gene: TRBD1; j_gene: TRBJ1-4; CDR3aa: CASSLIQGGEKLFF; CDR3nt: TGTGCCAGCAGTTTAATACAGGGGGGTGAAAAACTGTTTTTT
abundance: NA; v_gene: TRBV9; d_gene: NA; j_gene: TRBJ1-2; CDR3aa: CASSVEGLYGYTF; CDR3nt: TGTGCCAGCAGCGTAGAGGGCCTCTATGGCTACACCTTC
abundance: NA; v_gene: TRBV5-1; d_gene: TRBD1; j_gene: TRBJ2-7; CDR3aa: CASSLATGGREQYF; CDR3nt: TGCGCCAGCAGCTTGGCCACAGGGGGTAGGGAGCAGTACTTC